This T cell receptor beta chain was profiled in a study of T cell responses to AZD1222 COVID-19 vaccine. Overall study results and limits: At baseline, just 5 or 6 AZD1222 recipients tested seropositive. Following two doses of AZD1222, Spike-specific TCR breadth and depth rose. Females outnumbered males among donors, who were mostly white British; clonal diversity was possibly underestimated.

Germline lookup yields CDR1 KGHSH and CDR2 LQKENI. The CDR3 covers 17 residues. V gave up 1 base and J gave up 8 bases; unmatched junction bases: 13. Concerning this clone itself: Its target is not known.

Some clones are missing from TCRdb's copy, which holds only in-frame ones; the method was immunoSEQ multiplex PCR. Among 130,000 to 150,000 clones listed, about 86% were seen once. The sequences come from peripheral blood, collected 28 days after the second AZD1222 dose. This clonotype originated in an adult who received the AZD1222 COVID-19 vaccine. V is TRBV18 and J is TRBJ2-1, with 8 bases identical to TRBD2. CDR3 amino acids: CASSPRGAGGPWDEQFF. Written as DNA, the CDR3 is TGTGCCAGCTCACCACGGGGGGCGGGAGGCCCCTGGGATGAGCAGTTCTTC.